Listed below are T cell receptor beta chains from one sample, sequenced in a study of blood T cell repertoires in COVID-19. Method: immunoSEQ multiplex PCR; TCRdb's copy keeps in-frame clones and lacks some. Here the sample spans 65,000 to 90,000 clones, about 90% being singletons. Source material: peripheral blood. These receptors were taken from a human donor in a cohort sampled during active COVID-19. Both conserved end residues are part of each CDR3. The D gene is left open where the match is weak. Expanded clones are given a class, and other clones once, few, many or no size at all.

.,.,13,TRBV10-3,CAIGGAVNYGYTF
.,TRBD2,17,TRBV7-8,CASSHRGAGANTDTQYF
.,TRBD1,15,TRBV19,CASSTGQGGKDEQFF
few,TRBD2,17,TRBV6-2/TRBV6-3,CASSYSISGGSFYEQYF
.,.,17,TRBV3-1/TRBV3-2,CASSQEQGSSGANVLTF
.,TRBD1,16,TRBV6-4,CASSDGTGGSTDTQYF
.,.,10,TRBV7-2,CASLTDTQYF
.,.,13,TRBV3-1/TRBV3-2,CASSQQGNYGYTF
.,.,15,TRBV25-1,CASSEYWAGEETQYF
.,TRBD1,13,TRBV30,CAWGQGHRGTQYF
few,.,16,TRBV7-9,CASTLMVGVTGNTIYF